The rows below give T cell receptor beta chains drawn from one sample of a study of cytomegalovirus exposure and HLA in healthy donors. The method was immunoSEQ multiplex PCR; TCRdb's version includes in-frame clones alone and lacks a portion of them. This sample has roughly 150,000 clones, with roughly four fifths found just once. Sequenced input: PBMCs. The receptor set was obtained from a man aged 50-59 years in good health and CMV-seropositive. Both conserved end residues are trimmed from each CDR3.

len | v_gene | CDR3aa
11 | TRBV7-9 | ASSLVGTAEAF
12 | TRBV9 | ASSPGLPGNEQY
14 | TRBV6-4 | ASSESTSGFFNEQF
12 | TRBV4-3 | ASSQGGANTEAF
14 | TRBV9 | ASSENILAGEETQY
12 | TRBV6-5 | ASSYSGPAYEQY
12 | TRBV7-2 | ASSLRVGNQPQH
12 | TRBV29-1 | SVEKQGWDTEAF
13 | TRBV2 | ASSAGRGGGYEQY
13 | TRBV5-1 | ASSFLAGGPETQY
14 | TRBV18 | ASSPDVGGAKNIQY
11 | TRBV5-6 | ASSIPPTDEQY